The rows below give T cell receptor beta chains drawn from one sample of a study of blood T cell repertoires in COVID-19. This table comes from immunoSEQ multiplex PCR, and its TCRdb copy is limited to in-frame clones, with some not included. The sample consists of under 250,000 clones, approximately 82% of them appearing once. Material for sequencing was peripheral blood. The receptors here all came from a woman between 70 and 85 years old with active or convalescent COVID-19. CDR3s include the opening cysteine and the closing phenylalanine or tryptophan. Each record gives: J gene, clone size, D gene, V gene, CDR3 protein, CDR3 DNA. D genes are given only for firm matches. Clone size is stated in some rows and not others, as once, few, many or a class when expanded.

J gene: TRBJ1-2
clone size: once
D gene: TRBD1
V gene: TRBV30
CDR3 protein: CAWSAGTGIQGGYTF
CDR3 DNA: TGTGCCTGGAGTGCCGGGACAGGAATCCAGGGTGGCTACACCTTC

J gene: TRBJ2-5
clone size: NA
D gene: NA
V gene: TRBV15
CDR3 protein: CATSRDRGLQETQYF
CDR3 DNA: TGTGCCACCAGCAGAGATCGGGGGTTACAAGAGACCCAGTACTTC

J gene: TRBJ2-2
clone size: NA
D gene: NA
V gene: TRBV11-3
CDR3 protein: CASSLSPDTGELFF
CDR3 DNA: TGTGCCAGCAGCTTAAGTCCGGACACCGGGGAGCTGTTTTTT

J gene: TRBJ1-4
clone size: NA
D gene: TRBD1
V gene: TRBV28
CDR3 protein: CASSLDRGREKLFF
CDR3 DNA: TGTGCCAGCAGTTTGGACAGGGGGCGAGAAAAACTGTTTTTT

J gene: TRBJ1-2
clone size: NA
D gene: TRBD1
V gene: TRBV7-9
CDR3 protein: CASSSQLVDRADGYTF
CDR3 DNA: TGTGCCAGCAGCTCCCAATTGGTAGACAGGGCCGATGGCTACACCTTC

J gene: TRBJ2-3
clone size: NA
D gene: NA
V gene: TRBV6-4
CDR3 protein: CASSANWWGGSPDTQYF
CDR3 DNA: TGTGCCAGCAGCGCCAACTGGTGGGGCGGCAGCCCAGATACGCAGTATTTT

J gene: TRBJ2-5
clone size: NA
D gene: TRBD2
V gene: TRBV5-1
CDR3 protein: CASSLAGLAGGPETQYF
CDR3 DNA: TGCGCCAGCAGCTTGGCTGGACTAGCGGGGGGGCCGGAGACCCAGTACTTC

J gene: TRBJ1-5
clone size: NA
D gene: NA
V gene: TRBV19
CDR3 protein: CASSMSHTGGPQHF
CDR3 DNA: TGTGCCAGTAGTATGTCGCACACCGGGGGGCCCCAGCATTTT

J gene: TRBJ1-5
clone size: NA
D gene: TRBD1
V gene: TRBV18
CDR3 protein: CASSPLGTGTGQPQHF
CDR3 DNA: TGTGCCAGCTCACCTCTTGGGACAGGGACCGGTCAGCCCCAGCATTTT

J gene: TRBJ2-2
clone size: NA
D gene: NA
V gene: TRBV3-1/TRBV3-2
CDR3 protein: CASSLGGSGGELFF
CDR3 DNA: TGTGCCAGCAGCCTAGGGGGTTCGGGCGGGGAGCTGTTTTTT

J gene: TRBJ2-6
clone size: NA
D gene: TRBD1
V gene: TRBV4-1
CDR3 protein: CASSQATGAFPSGANVLTF
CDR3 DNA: TGCGCCAGCAGCCAGGCGACAGGGGCTTTTCCCTCTGGGGCCAACGTCCTGACTTTC

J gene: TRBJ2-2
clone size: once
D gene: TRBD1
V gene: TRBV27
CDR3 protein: CASSYRQGLTGELFF
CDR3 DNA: TGTGCCAGCAGTTATCGACAGGGCCTAACCGGGGAGCTGTTTTTT

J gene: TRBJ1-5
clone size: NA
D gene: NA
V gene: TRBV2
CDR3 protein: CASSVRGGRGQPQHF
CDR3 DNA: TGTGCCAGCAGTGTAAGAGGGGGACGGGGCCAGCCCCAGCATTTT